This T cell receptor beta chain was observed in a study of shared T cell receptors in the human thymus (dated by TCRdb to the early 2020s). With respect to the entire study: The study examined how self-reactive, shared T-cell receptor alpha chains are generated in the human thymus.

Library generation was performed with the immunoSEQ multiplex PCR assay. Not all clones reach the TCRdb copy of this immuneACCESS table, which keeps in-frame sequences only. Checked studies attribute under half of the gap to unresolved V genes and leave the rest unexplained. The sample has about 660,000 clones on record, approximately 90% of them singletons. Together, the top ten hold around 0.01% of the sample. About this clone: This clone's antigen is unknown. Nothing much larger sits one base from this clone, and base qualities are not available.

The germline V gene supplies CDR1 MNHEY and CDR2 SVGAGI. From V the trimming removes 7 bases and from J it removes 9 bases, while the gene matches leave 11 bases of the junction unaccounted for. The cysteine opens and the phenylalanine closes a CDR3 of 15 amino acids. Only the CDR3 region is kept as DNA, spanning 45 bases read in frame from base 1. This sample was shared with a second study, whose subject was human thymus T cells. The second paper further reports: Donors were immunologically healthy infants undergoing open corrective cardiac surgery for congenital heart defects in Finland. The thymus tissue came from surgical resects taken out during corrective cardiac surgery. Biased V and J gene segment usage appeared to be present in both thymic and peripheral blood repertoires. According to the related research, thymic TCR repertoires were highly overlapping among unrelated individuals. The study used roughly eight infant thymus samples plus four related peripheral blood samples to characterize TCR alpha and beta repertoires. The infant donors were about 7 to 250 days old, and the cohort included roughly six males and a couple of females. Thymocytes were freed from the tissue by mechanical means and kept at -70 degrees C as pellets of roughly 8.5-31 million cells. A QIAsymphony instrument was used to extract genomic DNA from frozen cell pellets. TCRB and TCRAD loci were amplified from a standardized quantity of quality-controlled genomic DNA using the immunoSEQ multiplex PCR assay. The amplicons covered the V(D)J region and were long enough to include the CDR3 and to identify the V and J genes. Through the commercial immunoSEQ service, the amplicons were sequenced on an Illumina platform. Corrections for primer bias and sequencing errors followed previously described methods, while TCRAD and TCRB definitions were based on the IMGT database. immunoSEQ Analyzer 3.0 and VDJTools were used for repertoire analysis, which covered basic statistics, V/J segment usage, diversity estimates, rarefaction and pairwise overlap. Diversity was estimated with Chao1, ChaoE, Efron-Thisted, Shannon and inverse Simpson indices, and also on datasets down-sampled to the smallest sample. Repertoire overlap was determined by strict matching of CDR3 nucleotide sequence, V gene and J gene, and Jaccard-based multidimensional scaling clustering was applied. On average, approximately 790,000 unique TCRB clonotypes were obtained from thymus samples, compared with about 84,000 from blood samples.

The sequence was collected from a boy under two years old with a congenital heart defect. Donor details come from another sample of the same person, matched by shared clones. The sequence joins TRBV6-5 to TRBJ2-1, and TRBD2 matches 11 of the central bases. The specimen sequenced was thymocytes. The nucleotide sequence is given as TGTGCCAGCACCCCCGGGACTAGCGGCCTCGGTGAGCAGTTCTTC. This sequence encodes CASTPGTSGLGEQFF.